This T cell receptor beta chain came from a study of radiotherapy plus CTLA-4 blockade in lung cancer. Notes on the study in general: Reports identified early blood T cell clone dynamics, with interferon-beta, as the best response predictor. Radiotherapy was combined with ipilimumab, and tumor-derived TCR clones then expanded in blood.

Treatment of patients with chemo-refractory metastatic non-small-cell lung cancer consisted of focal radiation plus CTLA-4 blockade with ipilimumab. Data came from immunoSEQ multiplex PCR; TCRdb stores just in-frame clones and leaves some out. The sample consists of 45,000 or so clones, around 73% of them appearing once. This CDR3 comprises 13 residues. Germline V gene data show CDR1 as MNHEY and CDR2 as SVGAGI. The germline V and J ends were trimmed by 2 bases and 2 bases, with 6 bases remaining between them. With regard to this clone: Its antigen is not identified.

This receptor was taken from a human donor with non-small cell lung cancer who had a complete response to radiotherapy plus ipilimumab. The source material was peripheral blood, sampled from a patient treated with radiotherapy plus ipilimumab. V is TRBV6-5 and J is TRBJ1-1; D unresolved. In DNA, the CDR3 is TGTGCCAGCAGTTACGAGGGAAACACTGAAGCTTTCTTT. The encoded protein is CASSYEGNTEAFF.